A single sample gave rise to the 11 T cell receptor beta chains below, sequenced in a study of T cell changes during pregnancy in multiple sclerosis. Measured with immunoSEQ multiplex PCR; TCRdb has only the in-frame clones, and not every one. The table includes about 59,000 clones, roughly nine tenths detected once. The source was peripheral blood, collected in the third trimester of pregnancy. These receptors all stem from a female donor in good health, enrolled as a control in a pregnancy study.

A few counts support this clone. V usage is TRBV7-8 and J usage is TRBJ1-2; D ambiguous. This CDR3 comprises 14 residues. Germline loops: CDR1 SGHVS, CDR2 FQNEAQ. V dropped 5 bases and J dropped 4 bases, with 14 bases sitting between them. Here the CDR3 reads CASSLRQVSYGYTF. The CDR3 DNA reads TGTGCCAGCAGCCTCAGACAAGTCTCCTATGGCTACACCTTC.

The rearrangement joins TRBV5-4 to TRBJ1-2; TRBD1 matches at 9 bases. The CDR3 covers 16 residues. Germline V gene data show CDR1 as SGHNT and CDR2 as YYREEE (reference sequence). Trimming cost V 2 bases and J 1 base; bases outside gene matches: 6. CDR3 sequence: CASSFGQGNLNYGYTF. The CDR3 DNA reads TGTGCCAGCAGCTTTGGACAGGGGAACCTTAACTATGGCTACACCTTC.

V and J are TRBV9 and TRBJ2-7, with 10 bases that match TRBD1. The CDR3 runs to 15 residues. Looked up from germline, CDR1 is SGDLS and CDR2 is YYNGEE. Losses at the gene ends were 6 bases for V and 2 bases for J; bases not matched to a gene: 8. The CDR3 here is CASTFDDRGPYEQYF. CDR3 in DNA: TGTGCCAGCACCTTTGACGACAGGGGGCCCTACGAGCAGTACTTC.

This chain links TRBV5-6 with TRBJ2-7; the match to TRBD2 covers 10 bases. V shed 4 bases, J shed 4 bases, and the junction held 11 bases outside the gene matches. CDR1 and CDR2 (germline): SGHDT, YYEEEE. CDR3 length equals 16 residues. For the CDR3, the DNA is TGTGCCAGCAGCCTCCATTCTAGCGGGAGTGGGTACGAGCAGTACTTC. This codes for CASSLHSSGSGYEQYF. Full variable domain (rest looked up from reference TRBV5-6 and TRBJ2-7): DAGVTQSPTHLIKTRGQQVTLRCSPKSGHDTVSWYQQALGQGPQFIFQYYEEEERQRGNFPDRFSGHQFPNYSSELNVNALLLGDSALYLCASSLHSSGSGYEQYFGPGTRLTVT.

The chain carries TRBV2 and TRBJ1-4; 9 nucleotides line up with TRBD1. V lost 7 bases, J lost 1 base, and 7 bases stayed unmatched. The germline V gene encodes CDR1 SNHLY and CDR2 FYNNEI. The CDR3 length is 16 residues. The chain's CDR3 is CASNLQGAQTNEKLFF. CDR3 coding DNA: TGTGCCAGCAACCTACAGGGGGCGCAAACTAATGAAAAACTGTTTTTT.

This chain uses TRBV9 with TRBJ2-2; TRBD1 is a possible D gene (6 bases). CDR1 is SGDLS and CDR2 is YYNGEE in the germline V gene. This CDR3 is 19 amino acids long. V gave up 0 bases and J gave up 0 bases, with 18 bases separating them. CDR3 nucleotide sequence: TGTGCCAGCAGCGTAGCTCCCCAGGACAGCAGCGCGAACACCGGGGAGCTGTTTTTT. Amino acids: CASSVAPQDSSANTGELFF. The whole variable domain, remainder taken from reference TRBV9 and TRBJ2-2, is DSGVTQTPKHLITATGQRVTLRCSPRSGDLSVYWYQQSLDQGLQFLIQYYNGEERAKGNILERFSAQQFPDLHSELNLSSLELGDSALYFCASSVAPQDSSANTGELFFGEGSRLTVL.

On this clone: The junction departs from the called germline gene at one end, perhaps through a read error. V is TRBV10-3 and J is TRBJ2-7; 9 bases are shared with TRBD2. Per the germline V gene, CDR1 is ENHRY and CDR2 is SYGVKD. The CDR3 runs to 17 residues. The DNA for the CDR3 is TGTGCCATCAGCGAGTCCTTAGTTGGCGGGAGGGCCTACGAGCAGTACTTC. Residues: CAISESLVGGRAYEQYF.

The genes are TRBV27 and TRBJ2-7; TRBD2 matches at 8 bases. Germline-derived CDR1 and CDR2 are MNHEY and SMNVEV (reference sequence). The junction had 19 bases not matched to a gene; V was cut back by 6 bases and J by 0 bases. The CDR3 sequence is 19 residues long. CDR3 DNA sequence: TGTGCCAGCAGACGGGGGGGGGACGCCTTGTTGGCCTCCTCCTACGAGCAGTACTTC. Translating gives CASRRGGDALLASSYEQYF.

This clone was observed a single time. The V and J genes are TRBV9 and TRBJ2-7; 10 nucleotides match TRBD1. The CDR3 extends over 15 amino acids. The germline V gene encodes CDR1 SGDLS and CDR2 YYNGEE. J gave up 3 bases and V 4 bases, and 7 bases lay outside the gene matches. In DNA form, the CDR3 reads TGTGCCAGCAGCACCCGGACAGGGGGGAACTACGAGCAGTACTTC. Its protein is CASSTRTGGNYEQYF.

The DNA for the CDR3 is TGTGCCAGCAGCTTAGCGGTGGCAGGCAATGGCTACACCTTC. It specifies CASSLAVAGNGYTF. The chain uses TRBV7-2 and TRBJ1-2, with no clear D. The CDR3 sequence is 14 residues long. The germline gives CDR1 SGHTA, CDR2 FQGNSA. V lost 0 bases and J 6 bases, leaving 11 bases between the germline ends. Supplemented by reference TRBV7-2 and TRBJ1-2, the full variable domain reads GAGVSQSPSNKVTEKGKDVELRCDPISGHTALYWYRQSLGQGLEFLIYFQGNSAPDKSGLPSDRFSAERTGGSVSTLTIQRTQQEDSAVYLCASSLAVAGNGYTFGSGTRLTVV.

This clone appeared a few times. The chain recombines TRBV30 with TRBJ1-5, with D possibly being TRBD1 (5 bases). The CDR3 totals 14 residues. Per the germline V gene, CDR1 is GTSNPN and CDR2 is SVGIG (reference sequence). V lost 4 bases, J lost 6 bases, and 16 bases lay in between. This CDR3 is CAWNRGGMSQPQHF. The CDR3 nucleotides are TGTGCCTGGAATAGGGGTGGGATGAGTCAGCCCCAGCATTTT. Full variable domain (missing parts from reference TRBV30 and TRBJ1-5): SQTIHQWPATLVQPVGSPLSLECTVEGTSNPNLYWYRQAAGRGLQLLFYSVGIGQISSEVPQNLSASRPQDRQFILSSKKLLLSDSGFYLCAWNRGGMSQPQHFGDGTRLSIL.